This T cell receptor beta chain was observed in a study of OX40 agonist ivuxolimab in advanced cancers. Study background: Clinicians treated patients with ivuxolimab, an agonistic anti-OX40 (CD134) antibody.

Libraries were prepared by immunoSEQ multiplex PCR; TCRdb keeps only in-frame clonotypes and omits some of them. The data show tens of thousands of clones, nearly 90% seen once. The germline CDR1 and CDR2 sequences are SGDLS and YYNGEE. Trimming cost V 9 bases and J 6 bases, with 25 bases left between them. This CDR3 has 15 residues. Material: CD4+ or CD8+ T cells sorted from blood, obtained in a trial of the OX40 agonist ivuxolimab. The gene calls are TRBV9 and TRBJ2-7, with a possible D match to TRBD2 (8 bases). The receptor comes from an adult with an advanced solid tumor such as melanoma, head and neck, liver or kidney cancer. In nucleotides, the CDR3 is TGTGCCACCCTTCCGGGGGGGACAGCCAAGGGCGAGCAGTACTTC. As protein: CATLPGGTAKGEQYF.